This T cell receptor beta chain was recorded in a study of technical replicates of blood from a handful of donors. Here immunoSEQ multiplex PCR was the method, and the copy in TCRdb shows in-frame clones only, minus some. The sample lists some 77,000 clones; approximately 93% were seen once. This CDR3 contains 16 residues. V was clipped by 2 bases and J by 6 bases; unmatched bases: 9. Per germline, CDR1 SGHRS and CDR2 YFSETQ. Sample: T cells isolated from PBMCs. The sequence was collected from a human donor in good health. The V and J genes are TRBV5-1 and TRBJ2-2; 8 bases line up with TRBD2. The DNA of the CDR3 is TGCGCCAGCAGCTTACTAGCGGAGGCCAAGGCCGGGGAGCTGTTTTTT. Amino acid sequence: CASSLLAEAKAGELFF.